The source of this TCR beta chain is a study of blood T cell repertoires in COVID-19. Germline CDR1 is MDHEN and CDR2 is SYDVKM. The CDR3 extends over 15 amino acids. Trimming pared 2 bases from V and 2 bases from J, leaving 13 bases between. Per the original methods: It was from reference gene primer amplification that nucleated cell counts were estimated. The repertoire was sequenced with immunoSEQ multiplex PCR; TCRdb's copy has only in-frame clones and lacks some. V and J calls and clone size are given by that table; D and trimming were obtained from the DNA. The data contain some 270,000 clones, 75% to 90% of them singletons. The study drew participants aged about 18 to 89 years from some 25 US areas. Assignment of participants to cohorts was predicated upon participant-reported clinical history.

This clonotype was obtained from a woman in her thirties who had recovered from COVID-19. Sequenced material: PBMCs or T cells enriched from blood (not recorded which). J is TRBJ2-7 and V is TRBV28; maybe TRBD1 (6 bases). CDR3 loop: CASSLKYRATYEQYF. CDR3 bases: TGTGCCAGCAGTTTAAAGTACAGGGCAACCTACGAGCAGTACTTC. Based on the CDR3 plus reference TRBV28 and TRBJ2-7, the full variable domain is DVKVTQSSRYLVKRTGEKVFLECVQDMDHENMFWYRQDPGLGLRLIYFSYDVKMKEKGDIPEGYSVSREKKERFSLILESASTNQTSMYLCASSLKYRATYEQYFGPGTRLTVT.